Reported below is one T cell receptor beta chain. Antigen: not known. CDR3 size: 15 residues. The junction had 7 bases not matched to a gene; V was cut back by 5 bases and J by 9 bases. Germline V gene lookup returns CDR1 SEHNR and CDR2 FQNEAQ (reference sequence). The entry originates in a study of T cell responses to AZD1222 COVID-19 vaccine. Findings and caveats of the study: Per reports, nearly half of all spike-specific TCRs target regions that are unmutated in variants.

TCRdb keeps only in-frame clones here, not all; method: immunoSEQ multiplex PCR. The repertoire has 95,000 to 130,000 clones, roughly 92% of them found once; the top ten carry 1.5% to 2%. This chain joins TRBV7-9 and TRBJ2-1, with 13 bases aligning to TRBD2. The TCR comes from an adult who received the AZD1222 COVID-19 vaccine. Sequencing used peripheral blood, obtained 28 days after the second AZD1222 dose. DNA for the CDR3: TGTGCCAGCAGCCGCGGGACTAGCGGGACCGGTGAGCAGTTCTTC. It yields the protein CASSRGTSGTGEQFF.